The source of this T cell receptor beta chain is a study of cytomegalovirus exposure and HLA in healthy donors. Whole-study findings and limits: Earlier analysis looked at TCR beta V segments, and most were productive about 87% or about 30% of the time. In a later analysis, donors in an Asian-associated ancestry cluster reportedly had fewer N-insertions in productive TCRs than the cohort mean.

Germline V CDR1 and CDR2: GTSNPN, SVGIG (reference sequence). CDR3 length: 14 residues. The table lists this clone with a count of one. The antigen is unknown. Germline is not matched at one junction end, which may reflect a read error. The PCR had 60 Vbeta and 13 Jbeta primers. The protocol was immunoSEQ multiplex PCR, while the TCRdb copy is restricted to in-frame clones and leaves out a portion. The table has 80,000 or so clones, under 80% seen once. The receptor comes from a male donor in good health and CMV-seropositive. The rearrangement uses TRBV30 and TRBJ1-5, with TRBD1 matching over 10 bases. Sequencing used PBMCs. The CDR3 is CAWSPDRGNQPRHF. The CDR3 bases are TGTGCCTGGAGTCCGGACAGGGGGAATCAGCCCCGGCATTTT.